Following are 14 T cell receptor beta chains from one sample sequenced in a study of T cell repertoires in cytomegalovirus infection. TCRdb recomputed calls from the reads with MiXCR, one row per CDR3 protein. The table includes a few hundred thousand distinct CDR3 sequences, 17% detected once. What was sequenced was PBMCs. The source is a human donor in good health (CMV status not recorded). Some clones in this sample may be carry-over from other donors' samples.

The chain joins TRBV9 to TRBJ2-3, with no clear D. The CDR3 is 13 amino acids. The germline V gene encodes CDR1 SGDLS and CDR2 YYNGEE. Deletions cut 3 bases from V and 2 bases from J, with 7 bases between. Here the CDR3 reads CASSEINTDTQYF. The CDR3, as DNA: TGTGCCAGCAGCGAGATCAACACAGATACGCAGTATTTT.

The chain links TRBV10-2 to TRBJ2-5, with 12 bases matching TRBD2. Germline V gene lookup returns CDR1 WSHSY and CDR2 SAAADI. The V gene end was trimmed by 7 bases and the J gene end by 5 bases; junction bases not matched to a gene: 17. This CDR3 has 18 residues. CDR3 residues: CASTPRHLAGGPSETQYF. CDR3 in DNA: TGCGCCAGCACCCCCCGCCATCTAGCGGGGGGGCCCAGCGAGACCCAGTACTTC.

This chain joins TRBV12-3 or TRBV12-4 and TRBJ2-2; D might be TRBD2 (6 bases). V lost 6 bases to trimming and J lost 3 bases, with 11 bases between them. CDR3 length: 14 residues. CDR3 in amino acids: CASRFPGDTGELFF. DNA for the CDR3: TGTGCCAGCAGATTCCCGGGGGACACCGGGGAGCTGTTTTTT.

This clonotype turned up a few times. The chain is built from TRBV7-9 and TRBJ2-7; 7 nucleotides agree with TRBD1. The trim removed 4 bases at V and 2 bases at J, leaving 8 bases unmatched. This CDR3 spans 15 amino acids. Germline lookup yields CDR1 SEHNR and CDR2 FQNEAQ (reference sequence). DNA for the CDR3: TGTGCCAGCAGCTCGACCGGGACAGTGACCTACGAGCAGTACTTC. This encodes CASSSTGTVTYEQYF.

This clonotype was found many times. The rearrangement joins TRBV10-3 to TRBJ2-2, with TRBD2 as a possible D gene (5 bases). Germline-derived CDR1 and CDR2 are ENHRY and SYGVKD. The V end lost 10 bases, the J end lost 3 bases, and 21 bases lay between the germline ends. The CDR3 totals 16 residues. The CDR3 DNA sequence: TGTGCCACCGCCGGACTGTCCCCTGGGGACACCGGGGAGCTGTTTTTT. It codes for CATAGLSPGDTGELFF.

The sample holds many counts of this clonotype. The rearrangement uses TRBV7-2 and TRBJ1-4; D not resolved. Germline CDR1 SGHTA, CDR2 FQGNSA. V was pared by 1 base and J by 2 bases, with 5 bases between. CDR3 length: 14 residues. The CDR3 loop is CASSLGTTNEKLFF. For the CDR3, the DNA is TGTGCCAGCAGCTTAGGGACCACTAATGAAAAACTGTTTTTT.

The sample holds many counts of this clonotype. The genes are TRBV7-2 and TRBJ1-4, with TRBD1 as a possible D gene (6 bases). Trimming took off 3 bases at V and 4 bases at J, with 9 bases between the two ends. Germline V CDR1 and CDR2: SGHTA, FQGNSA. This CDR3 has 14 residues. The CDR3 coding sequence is TGTGCCAGCAGCTTGGGACACCTTAATGAAAAACTGTTTTTT. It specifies CASSLGHLNEKLFF.

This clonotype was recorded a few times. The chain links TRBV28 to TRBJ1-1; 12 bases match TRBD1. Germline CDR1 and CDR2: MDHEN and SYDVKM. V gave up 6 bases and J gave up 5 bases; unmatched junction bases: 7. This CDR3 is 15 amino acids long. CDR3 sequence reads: CASSGTGGERTEAFF. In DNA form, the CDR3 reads TGTGCCAGCAGCGGGACAGGGGGCGAAAGGACTGAAGCTTTCTTT.

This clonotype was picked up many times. The DNA for the CDR3 is TGTGCCAGCAGCTTAGGAAGTGGAAAACTGTTTTTT. Translation gives CASSLGSGKLFF. The chain has TRBV7-8 and TRBJ1-4; D not resolved. This CDR3 spans 12 amino acids. Germline values: CDR1 SGHVS, CDR2 FQNEAQ. V lost 1 base and J lost 10, with 7 bases in between. Looking up the rest from reference TRBV7-8 and TRBJ1-4 gives the full variable domain: GAGVSQSPRYKVAKRGQDVALRCDPISGHVSLFWYQQALGQGPEFLTYFQNEAQLDKSGLPSDRFFAERPEGSVSTLKIQRTQQEDSAVYLCASSLGSGKLFFGSGTQLSVL.

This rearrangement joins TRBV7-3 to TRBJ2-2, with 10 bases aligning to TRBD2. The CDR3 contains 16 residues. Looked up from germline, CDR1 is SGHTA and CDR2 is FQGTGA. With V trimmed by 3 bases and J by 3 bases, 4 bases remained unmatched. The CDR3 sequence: CASSFLAGDYTGELFF. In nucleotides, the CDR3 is TGTGCCAGCAGCTTCCTAGCGGGGGACTACACCGGGGAGCTGTTTTTT.

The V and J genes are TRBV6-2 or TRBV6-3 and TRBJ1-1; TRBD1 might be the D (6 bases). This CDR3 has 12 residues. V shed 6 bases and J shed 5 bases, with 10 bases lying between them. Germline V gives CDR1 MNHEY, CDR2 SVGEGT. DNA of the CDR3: TGTGCCAGCAGCGACAGGCGGACTGAAGCTTTCTTT. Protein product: CASSDRRTEAFF.

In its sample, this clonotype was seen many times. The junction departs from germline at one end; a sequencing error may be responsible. CDR3 nucleotide sequence: TGTGCCAGCAGCTTAGTGGGACAGGGGGCAGATACGCAGTATTTT. Translation: CASSLVGQGADTQYF. The chain links TRBV12-3 or TRBV12-4 to TRBJ2-3; 11 bases line up with TRBD1. The length of the CDR3 is 15 residues.

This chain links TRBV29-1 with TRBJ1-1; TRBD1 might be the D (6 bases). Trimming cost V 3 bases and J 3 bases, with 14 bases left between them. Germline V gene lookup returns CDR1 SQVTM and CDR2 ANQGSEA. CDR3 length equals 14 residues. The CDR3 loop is CSVDSAGDDTEAFF. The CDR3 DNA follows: TGCAGCGTTGATTCGGCAGGGGACGACACTGAAGCTTTCTTT.

As DNA, the CDR3 is TGTGCCATCAGTGATGAGGGGAACTATGGCTACACCTTC. It yields the protein CAISDEGNYGYTF. V and J are TRBV10-3 and TRBJ1-2; maybe TRBD1 (5 bases). The CDR3 is 13 residues long. Trimming stripped 3 bases from V and 2 bases from J, with 7 bases between. Germline values: CDR1 ENHRY, CDR2 SYGVKD.